Following are 26 T cell receptor beta chains from one sample sequenced in a study of OX40 agonist ivuxolimab in advanced cancers. Profiled with immunoSEQ multiplex PCR; TCRdb holds only in-frame clones, not every one. The sample includes 67,000 or so clones, approximately 90% of them seen just once. This sample comprised CD4+ or CD8+ T cells sorted from blood, obtained in a trial of the OX40 agonist ivuxolimab. These receptors all come from an adult with an advanced solid tumor such as melanoma, head and neck, liver or kidney cancer.

The rearrangement joins TRBV5-1 to TRBJ2-3; TRBD1 agrees at 9 bases. This CDR3 comprises 15 residues. Losses at the gene ends were 2 bases for V and 4 bases for J; bases not matched to a gene: 5. CDR1 is SGHRS and CDR2 is YFSETQ in the germline V gene. The CDR3 reads CASSFGDRASDTQYF. DNA for the CDR3: TGCGCCAGCAGCTTTGGGGACAGGGCCTCAGATACGCAGTATTTT.

The chain couples TRBV19 to TRBJ1-1; D gene uncertain. The V and J ends lost 6 bases and 3 bases respectively, with 11 bases between them. The CDR3 has 13 amino acids. The germline gives CDR1 LNHDA, CDR2 SQIVND (reference sequence). CDR3 DNA: TGTGCCAGTAGGGGCAGAGGGCACACTGAAGCTTTCTTT. The encoded protein is CASRGRGHTEAFF.

This clone was counted only a few times. Other DNA sequences in the same sample also yield this CDR3. J is TRBJ2-1 and V is TRBV7-9; possible D gene TRBD2, 5 bases. The CDR3 covers 14 residues. The germline V gene encodes CDR1 SEHNR and CDR2 FQNEAQ (reference sequence). Trimming pared 1 base from V and 10 bases from J, leaving 14 bases between. CDR3 bases: TGTGCCAGCAGCTTAGGCGGAAACCGGGGAGAGCAGTTCTTC. Amino acids: CASSLGGNRGEQFF.

This clone occurred once. This chain uses TRBV28 with TRBJ1-2, with D unresolved. Trimming removed 3 bases at V and 8 bases at J, with 10 bases between. This CDR3 has 12 residues. Germline values: CDR1 MDHEN, CDR2 SYDVKM. The CDR3 DNA reads as TGTGCCAGCAGTTTCCGAGAGAGGGGCTACACCTTC. Its translation is CASSFRERGYTF.

The chain is built from TRBV7-9 and TRBJ1-2; 11 bases are a match to TRBD1. This CDR3 spans 14 amino acids. Germline CDR1 SEHNR, CDR2 FQNEAQ (reference sequence). V lost 1 base and J lost 8; bases outside the gene matches: 3. This CDR3 is CASSLVGQGAGYTF. CDR3 DNA sequence: TGTGCCAGCAGCTTAGTAGGACAGGGGGCCGGCTACACCTTC.

The V call is TRBV19, the J call TRBJ1-1, with D possibly matching TRBD1 (6 bases). The CDR3 runs to 14 residues. Trimming took off 5 bases at V and 3 bases at J, with 13 bases between the two ends. Germline V gene data show CDR1 as LNHDA and CDR2 as SQIVND (reference sequence). The CDR3 spells CASSRQAGDTEAFF. The CDR3 DNA reads TGTGCCAGTAGTCGACAGGCTGGGGACACTGAAGCTTTCTTT. Supplemented by reference TRBV19 and TRBJ1-1, the full variable domain reads DGGITQSPKYLFRKEGQNVTLSCEQNLNHDAMYWYRQDPGQGLRLIYYSQIVNDFQKGDIAEGYSVSREKKESFPLTVTSAQKNPTAFYLCASSRQAGDTEAFFGQGTRLTVV.

The chain recombines TRBV30 with TRBJ1-2; D unclear. V was cut by 3 bases and J by 4 bases, with 6 bases left in between. CDR1 and CDR2 (germline): GTSNPN, SVGIG (reference sequence). There are 11 residues in the CDR3. For the CDR3, the DNA is TGTGCCTGGAGGGACGGCTATGGCTACACCTTC. Its protein product is CAWRDGYGYTF.

A few counts support this clone. Because the CDR3 is missing its conserved closing phenylalanine or tryptophan, this is likely a read error. It is unclear where the CDR3 begins or ends on the DNA, so no DNA is shown, and the CDR3 is as TCRdb lists it. The chain couples TRBV20-1 to TRBJ1-3; TRBD1 is taken as the D call from the table, unchecked against the DNA. The germline V gene has CDR1 DFQATT and CDR2 SNEGSKA (reference sequence). The CDR3 length equals 10 residues, ends included. CDR3 loop: CSARDQDRAV.

This rearrangement joins TRBV4-2 to TRBJ2-7; D possibly corresponds to TRBD1 (6 bases). V was shortened by 1 base and J by 0 bases, with 16 bases between the two germline ends. The germline V gene has CDR1 LGHNA and CDR2 YNFKEQ. CDR3 size: 17 residues. The CDR3 nucleotides are TGTGCCAGCAGCCAAGCCTTAGACAGGTCTTACTCCTACGAGCAGTACTTC. It yields the protein CASSQALDRSYSYEQYF.

The chain recombines TRBV29-1 with TRBJ2-7; D tentatively reads TRBD1 or TRBD2 (7 bases each). The CDR3 is made up of 15 amino acids. Looked up from germline, CDR1 is SQVTM and CDR2 is ANQGSEA. V was cut by 6 bases and J by 2 bases, with 20 bases left in between. The CDR3 coding sequence is TGCAGCGTGGGGCGGGGGACAGCCGCTACCTACGAGCAGTACTTC. Translation gives CSVGRGTAATYEQYF.

V gene TRBV27 combines with J gene TRBJ2-7, with D perhaps TRBD1 or TRBD2 (5 bases each). V lost 3 bases and J 0 bases, leaving 15 bases between the germline ends. The CDR3 sequence is 16 residues long. Germline V gene sequence: CDR1 MNHEY, CDR2 SMNVEV (reference sequence). The CDR3 coding sequence is TGTGCCAGCAGTTTCGGGGCCCAGGTCTACTCCTACGAGCAGTACTTC. It translates to CASSFGAQVYSYEQYF.

The chain couples TRBV12-2 to TRBJ1-5. TRBV12-2 is listed as a pseudogene. The CDR3 has 15 amino acids. Here the CDR3 reads CASPWGWGGNQPQHF. The CDR3 DNA is TGTGCAAGTCCATGGGGGTGGGGCGGCAATCAGCCCCAGCATTTT.

The table lists this clone with a few counts. This sequence joins TRBV5-1 and TRBJ1-6; a weak D match, TRBD1 (6 bases). Germline-derived CDR1 and CDR2 are SGHRS and YFSETQ. This CDR3 is built from 13 residues. Trimming took 5 bases from V and 8 from J, leaving 11 bases between them. The DNA for the CDR3 is TGCGCCAGCAGGGCAGGGGCTGATTCACCCCTCCACTTT. This sequence encodes CASRAGADSPLHF.

V and J are TRBV7-9 and TRBJ1-5, with D maybe TRBD1 (6 bases). The germline V gene encodes CDR1 SEHNR and CDR2 FQNEAQ (reference sequence). V gave up 5 bases and J gave up 5 bases, with 10 bases separating them. The CDR3 is made up of 13 amino acids. The CDR3 region has the DNA TGTGCCAGCAGCGCCAACAGGGATCAGCCCCAGCATTTT. This gives the protein CASSANRDQPQHF.

This chain connects TRBV19 to TRBJ1-5; possible D gene TRBD1, 5 bases. Deletions cut 5 bases from V and 6 bases from J, with 11 bases between. The CDR3 consists of 13 residues. Germline values: CDR1 LNHDA, CDR2 SQIVND (reference sequence). CDR3 sequence: CASSWRGGQPQHF. CDR3 DNA: TGTGCCAGTAGTTGGAGGGGAGGTCAGCCCCAGCATTTT.

This clone was recorded once. This sequence joins TRBV28 and TRBJ1-2, with D tentatively TRBD1 (6 bases). The CDR3 totals 13 residues. The V end lost 6 bases, the J end lost 6 bases, and 14 bases lay between the germline ends. Looked up from germline, CDR1 is MDHEN and CDR2 is SYDVKM. CDR3 residues: CASREGGKNGYTF. CDR3 DNA sequence: TGTGCCAGCAGAGAGGGGGGTAAAAATGGCTACACCTTC.

The chain combines TRBV7-2 with TRBJ2-5, with 7 bases identical to TRBD1. Trimming at V came to 2 bases and at J to 5 bases, leaving 5 bases not matched to a gene. CDR1 is SGHTA, CDR2 FQGNSA, per germline. The CDR3 extends over 14 amino acids. CDR3 coding DNA: TGTGCCAGCAGCTTAAAAGGGGGCGAGGAGACCCAGTACTTC. It encodes CASSLKGGEETQYF. Full variable domain (remainder filled in from reference TRBV7-2 and TRBJ2-5): GAGVSQSPSNKVTEKGKDVELRCDPISGHTALYWYRQSLGQGLEFLIYFQGNSAPDKSGLPSDRFSAERTGGSVSTLTIQRTQQEDSAVYLCASSLKGGEETQYFGPGTRLLVL.

This chain joins TRBV11-2 and TRBJ2-5, with 11 nucleotides matching TRBD2. The J call may be wrong; the DNA end is better matched by TRBJ2-7. Per germline, CDR1 SGHAT and CDR2 FQNNGV. The CDR3 covers 17 residues. The CDR3 sequence is CASSFMLAGGQAYEQYF. The CDR3 DNA reads as TGTGCCAGCAGCTTCATGCTAGCGGGGGGTCAAGCCTACGAGCAGTACTTC.

J is TRBJ1-3 and V is TRBV2; D is ambiguous. The CDR3 consists of 14 residues. CDR1 SNHLY and CDR2 FYNNEI come from the germline V gene. V shed 6 bases and J shed 0 bases, with 9 bases lying between them. CDR3 DNA sequence: TGTGCCAGCAGGAGGGAGGGCTCTGGAAACACCATATATTTT. The encoded protein is CASRREGSGNTIYF. The whole variable domain, remainder taken from reference TRBV2 and TRBJ1-3, is EPEVTQTPSHQVTQMGQEVILRCVPISNHLYFYWYRQILGQKVEFLVSFYNNEISEKSEIFDDQFSVERPDGSNFTLKIRSTKLEDSAMYFCASRREGSGNTIYFGEGSWLTVV.

V and J are TRBV5-4 and TRBJ2-7; D may correspond to TRBD1 or TRBD2 (5 bases each). Germline CDR1 is SGHNT and CDR2 is YYREEE (reference sequence). The length of the CDR3 is 12 residues. The germline V and J ends were trimmed by 3 bases and 5 bases, with 9 bases remaining between them. The CDR3 sequence: CASSWGIHEQYF. DNA of the CDR3: TGTGCCAGCAGCTGGGGGATCCACGAGCAGTACTTC.

The J gene is TRBJ2-5, the V gene TRBV7-9, with 7 bases matching TRBD1. This CDR3 region has 18 residues. CDR1 is SEHNR, CDR2 FQNEAQ, per germline (reference sequence). V lost 5 bases and J lost 2; bases outside the gene matches: 17. In nucleotides, the CDR3 is TGTGCCAGCAGCCCCTTGACAGGGAGTGTTCGTTCGCAAGAGACCCAGTACTTC. Encoded protein: CASSPLTGSVRSQETQYF.

This clone was picked up one time. The V call is TRBV28, the J call TRBJ2-2; 10 nucleotides agree with TRBD1. This CDR3 contains 15 residues. From germline, CDR1 is MDHEN and CDR2 SYDVKM. With V trimmed by 2 bases and J by 6 bases, 3 bases remained unmatched. This chain's CDR3 is CASSLRTGGPGELFF. CDR3 coding DNA: TGTGCCAGCAGTTTACGGACAGGGGGGCCCGGGGAGCTGTTTTTT.

The table lists this clone with a count of one. The chain employs TRBV11-2 and TRBJ1-2; D remains ambiguous. Trimming stripped 3 bases from V and 0 bases from J, with 5 bases between. This CDR3 contains 13 residues. Germline-derived CDR1 and CDR2 are SGHAT and FQNNGV. CDR3 sequence reads: CASSLSANYGYTF. CDR3 coding DNA: TGTGCCAGCAGCTTGTCCGCTAACTATGGCTACACCTTC. The complete variable domain, with remaining parts taken from reference TRBV11-2 and TRBJ1-2, reads EAGVAQSPRYKIIEKRQSVAFWCNPISGHATLYWYQQILGQGPKLLIQFQNNGVVDDSQLPKDRFSAERLKGVDSTLKIQPAKLEDSAVYLCASSLSANYGYTFGSGTRLTVV.

This chain joins TRBV7-9 and TRBJ2-3; TRBD2 agrees at 9 bases. This CDR3 is 16 amino acids long. From germline, CDR1 is SEHNR and CDR2 FQNEAQ (reference sequence). V was clipped by 3 bases and J by 2 bases; unmatched bases: 6. The CDR3 coding sequence is TGTGCCAGCAGCTTTGGTAGCGGGGGCCACACAGATACGCAGTATTTT. It is translated as CASSFGSGGHTDTQYF.

The chain has TRBV18 and TRBJ1-2, with D possibly matching TRBD1 (5 bases). The germline V gene has CDR1 KGHSH and CDR2 LQKENI. The CDR3 has 15 residues. V lost 6 bases to trimming and J lost 2 bases, with 16 bases between them. In DNA, the CDR3 is TGTGCCAGCTCTCCCCCCGGGGGTTTCAACTATGGCTACACCTTC. This sequence encodes CASSPPGGFNYGYTF.

J is TRBJ1-2 and V is TRBV5-1, with D maybe TRBD1 (5 bases). The CDR3 is 13 amino acids. V was shortened by 1 base and J by 2 bases, with 6 bases between the two germline ends. Germline V lookup: CDR1 SGHRS, CDR2 YFSETQ. The CDR3 region is CASSLRQNYGYTF. The CDR3 DNA reads as TGCGCCAGCAGCTTGCGACAGAACTATGGCTACACCTTC.